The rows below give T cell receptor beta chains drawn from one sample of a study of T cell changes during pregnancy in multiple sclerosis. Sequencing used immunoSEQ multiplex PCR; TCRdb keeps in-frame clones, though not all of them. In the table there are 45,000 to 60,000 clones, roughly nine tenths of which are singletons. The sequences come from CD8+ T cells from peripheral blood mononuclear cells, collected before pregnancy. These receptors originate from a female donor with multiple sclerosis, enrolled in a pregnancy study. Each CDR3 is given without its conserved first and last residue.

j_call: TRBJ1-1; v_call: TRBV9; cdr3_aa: ASSEGTGSTEAF
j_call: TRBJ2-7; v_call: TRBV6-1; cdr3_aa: ASSEADSSYEQY
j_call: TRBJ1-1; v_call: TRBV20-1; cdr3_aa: SAILNTEAF
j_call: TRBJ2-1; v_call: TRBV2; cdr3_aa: ASIRVGNEQF
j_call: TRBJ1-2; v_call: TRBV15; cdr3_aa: ATSREEGDGYT
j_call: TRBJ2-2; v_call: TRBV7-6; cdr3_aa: ASSYTSGTGGTGELF
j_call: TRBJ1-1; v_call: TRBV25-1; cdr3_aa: ASDIHSNTEAF
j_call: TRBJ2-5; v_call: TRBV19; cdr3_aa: ASSGGGGFQETQY
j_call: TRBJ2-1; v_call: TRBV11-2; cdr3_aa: ASNLGTGIHNEQF
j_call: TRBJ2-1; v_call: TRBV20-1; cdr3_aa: SAPDTTGQF
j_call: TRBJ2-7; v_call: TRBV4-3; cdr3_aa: ASSRGTGYEQY
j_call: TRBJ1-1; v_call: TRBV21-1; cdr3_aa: ASSKKGPGQGPQGDTEAF
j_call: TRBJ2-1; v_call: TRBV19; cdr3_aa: ASNIGTGGYNEQF
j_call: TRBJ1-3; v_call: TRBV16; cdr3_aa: ASSQSRPGGDTIY
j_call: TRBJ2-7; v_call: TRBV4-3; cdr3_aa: ASSIGTGDEQY
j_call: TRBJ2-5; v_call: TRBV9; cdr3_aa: ASSVLAGQETQY
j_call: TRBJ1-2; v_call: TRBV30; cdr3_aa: GLKRDAYGYT
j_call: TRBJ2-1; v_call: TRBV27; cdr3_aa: ASTQRGGHEQF
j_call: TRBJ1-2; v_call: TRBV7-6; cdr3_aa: ASSPDGGDGYT
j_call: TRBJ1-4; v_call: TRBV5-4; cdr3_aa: ASSLTGLNEKLF
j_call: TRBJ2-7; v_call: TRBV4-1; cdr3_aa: ASSQEWAVPYEQY